Presented here are 31 T cell receptor beta chains from one specimen sequenced in a study of human T cells and chemical hapten exposure. TCRdb independently ran MiXCR on the RACE reads; one entry per CDR3 protein. The table includes 50,000 to 70,000 distinct CDR3 sequences, under 7.5% detected once. Noted time point: healthy volunteer bleed at 6 weeks. The study extracted total RNA from unfractionated whole blood. The sample was whole blood. These receptors originate from a female donor in good health. Some clones in this sample may be carry-over from other donors' samples.

This clonotype appeared a few times. This chain joins TRBV20-1 and TRBJ1-2; 7 bases align to TRBD1. The trim removed 5 bases at V and 6 bases at J, leaving 9 bases unmatched. There are 13 residues in the CDR3. CDR1 is DFQATT, CDR2 SNEGSKA, per germline (reference sequence). CDR3 amino acids: CSAYRGLLNGYTF. The DNA of the CDR3 is TGCAGTGCTTATAGGGGGCTTTTAAATGGCTACACCTTC.

The table lists this clonotype with a few counts. J is TRBJ2-1 and V is TRBV6-6; no clear D. From germline, CDR1 is MNHNY and CDR2 SVGAGI (reference sequence). Trimming took off 2 bases at V and 10 bases at J, with 9 bases between the two ends. CDR3 size: 12 residues. The chain's CDR3 is CASSYARVEQFF. The DNA for the CDR3 is TGTGCCAGCAGTTACGCTAGGGTAGAGCAGTTCTTC.

Only a few counts were recorded for this clonotype. The chain uses TRBV28 and TRBJ2-7; D assignment may be TRBD1 or TRBD2 (5 bases each). The CDR3 consists of 14 residues. CDR1 and CDR2 (germline): MDHEN, SYDVKM. Trimming shortened V by 2 bases and J by 6 bases, and 14 bases separated the two germline ends. The CDR3 loop is CASSLTSGAAEQYF. CDR3 sequence (DNA): TGTGCCAGCAGTTTAACCTCCGGGGCAGCCGAGCAGTACTTC.

V and J are TRBV2 and TRBJ1-5; D not resolved. The ends were cut back, 6 bases at V and 0 bases at J, with 9 bases in the middle. The germline CDR1 and CDR2 sequences are SNHLY and FYNNEI. The CDR3 has 14 amino acids. The CDR3 loop is CASSPQFSNQPQHF. CDR3 DNA sequence: TGTGCCAGCAGCCCACAGTTTAGCAATCAGCCCCAGCATTTT. The variable domain in full, completed from reference TRBV2 and TRBJ1-5, reads EPEVTQTPSHQVTQMGQEVILRCVPISNHLYFYWYRQILGQKVEFLVSFYNNEISEKSEIFDDQFSVERPDGSNFTLKIRSTKLEDSAMYFCASSPQFSNQPQHFGDGTRLSIL.

In this sample, this clonotype turned up a few times. The chain uses TRBV7-2 and TRBJ1-6; TRBD1 is a possible D gene (6 bases). The V end was cut by 2 bases, the J end by 10 bases, with 18 bases between. CDR1 is SGHTA, CDR2 FQGNSA, per germline. This CDR3 spans 16 amino acids. Here the CDR3 DNA reads TGTGCCAGCAGCTTATACACAGGGAACGTTTTGTCACCCCTCCACTTT. Encoded protein: CASSLYTGNVLSPLHF. Filled out from reference TRBV7-2 and TRBJ1-6, the complete variable domain reads GAGVSQSPSNKVTEKGKDVELRCDPISGHTALYWYRQSLGQGLEFLIYFQGNSAPDKSGLPSDRFSAERTGGSVSTLTIQRTQQEDSAVYLCASSLYTGNVLSPLHFGNGTRLTVT.

The table lists this clonotype with many counts. V and J are TRBV6-1 and TRBJ1-2; the D gene is possibly TRBD1 (6 bases). This CDR3 spans 17 amino acids. The V end was cut by 2 bases, the J end by 8 bases, with 24 bases between. CDR1 and CDR2 from the germline V gene are MNHNS and SASEGT. CDR3: CASSEYDGWDRTDGYTF. In DNA, the CDR3 is TGTGCCAGCAGTGAATACGATGGATGGGACCGGACAGACGGCTACACCTTC.

The sample holds many counts of this clonotype. The genes are TRBV28 and TRBJ2-3; D is possibly TRBD2 (6 bases). The germline CDR1 and CDR2 sequences are MDHEN and SYDVKM. The CDR3 sequence is 17 residues long. V was cut by 2 bases and J by 0 bases, with 15 bases left in between. The CDR3 nucleotides are TGTGCCAGCAGTTTAACATCCCCCGGGAGAAGCACAGATACGCAGTATTTT. As protein: CASSLTSPGRSTDTQYF.

This clonotype was seen at least ten times. This chain joins TRBV12-3 or TRBV12-4 and TRBJ2-1; possible D gene TRBD2, 5 bases. This CDR3 has 12 amino acids. Trimming cost V 5 bases and J 9 bases, with 11 bases left between them. CDR3 DNA sequence: TGTGCCAGCAGTACCCTAGCTGGTGAGCAGTTCTTC. Protein product: CASSTLAGEQFF.

This clonotype has at least ten counts. The J gene is TRBJ2-3, the V gene TRBV2; 7 bases line up with TRBD2. J lost 7 bases, V lost 0 bases, and 10 bases had no gene match. This CDR3 is 16 amino acids long. Germline V CDR1 and CDR2: SNHLY, FYNNEI. Here the CDR3 DNA reads TGTGCCAGCAGTGAAGCCGGGCTAGCGGCAATTTATACGCAGTATTTT. This sequence encodes CASSEAGLAAIYTQYF.

This clonotype showed up many times. This chain links TRBV6-4 with TRBJ2-3; 7 positions match TRBD2. The CDR3 contains 13 residues. The trim removed 3 bases at V and 3 bases at J, leaving 0 bases unmatched. CDR1 and CDR2 (germline): MRHNA, SNTAGT. As DNA, the CDR3 is TGTGCCAGCAGTGAGCGGGAGACAGATACGCAGTATTTT. Its protein product is CASSERETDTQYF.

This clonotype was seen a handful of times. The rearrangement uses TRBV2 and TRBJ2-7; D remains ambiguous. This CDR3 is built from 12 residues. Germline V gives CDR1 SNHLY, CDR2 FYNNEI. The V end lost 6 bases, the J end lost 7 bases, and 13 bases lay between the germline ends. The CDR3 is CASSAEVLEQYF. The CDR3 DNA sequence: TGTGCCAGCAGCGCTGAAGTTCTGGAGCAGTACTTC.

This clonotype showed up many times. The chain couples TRBV30 to TRBJ1-1; TRBD1 matches 8 bases. CDR1 and CDR2 from the germline V gene are GTSNPN and SVGIG (reference sequence). CDR3 length: 17 residues. The V and J ends lost 2 bases and 2 bases, in that order; junction bases with no gene match: 13. In DNA form, the CDR3 reads TGTGCCTGGAGTTATTTTCCGGGACAGGCAAGAAACACTGAAGCTTTCTTT. It encodes CAWSYFPGQARNTEAFF.

This clonotype was counted ten times or more. The chain is built from TRBV11-3 and TRBJ2-2; 7 bases line up with TRBD1. CDR1 is SGHNT, CDR2 YENEEA, per germline. The V gene end was trimmed by 5 bases and the J gene end by 0 bases; junction bases not matched to a gene: 6. The CDR3 spans 16 residues. Here the CDR3 DNA reads TGTGCCAGCAGCCCAGACGGGACAGCGAACACCGGGGAGCTGTTTTTT. This gives the protein CASSPDGTANTGELFF.

This sequence joins TRBV4-2 and TRBJ1-2, with no clear D. The CDR3 is 13 residues long. Looked up from germline, CDR1 is LGHNA and CDR2 is YNFKEQ. The V and J ends lost 0 bases and 8 bases respectively, with 10 bases between them. CDR3 bases: TGTGCCAGCAGCCAAGAAAGCGACGGAGGCTACACCTTC. It yields the protein CASSQESDGGYTF.

The V and J genes are TRBV20-1 and TRBJ2-7, with 13 bases lining up with TRBD2. CDR3 length: 15 residues. CDR1 is DFQATT, CDR2 SNEGSKA, per germline (reference sequence). The V gene end was trimmed by 5 bases and the J gene end by 7 bases; junction bases not matched to a gene: 11. The CDR3 region has the DNA TGCAGTGCTTCCCGACTAGCGGGGGGACTTTGGGAGCAGTACTTC. Translation: CSASRLAGGLWEQYF.

This clonotype came up a few times. This chain links TRBV18 with TRBJ2-3; a possible D gene is TRBD1 (6 bases). This CDR3 contains 16 residues. Germline loops: CDR1 KGHSH, CDR2 LQKENI. V was shortened by 2 bases and J by 10 bases, with 22 bases between the two germline ends. The CDR3 DNA sequence: TGTGCCAGCTCACCAACCATGAGCAGCCAGGGGATGTCGCAGTATTTT. Amino acid sequence: CASSPTMSSQGMSQYF.

This clonotype was counted at least ten times. The chain links TRBV29-1 to TRBJ2-3, with D possibly being TRBD1 (6 bases). The germline V and J ends were trimmed by 8 bases and 3 bases, with 9 bases remaining between them. From germline, CDR1 is SQVTM and CDR2 ANQGSEA. CDR3 length equals 11 residues. The CDR3 region is CSSDRTDTQYF. The CDR3 DNA sequence: TGCAGCAGCGACAGGACAGATACGCAGTATTTT.

This clonotype was recorded at least ten times. The chain is built from TRBV12-3 or TRBV12-4 and TRBJ1-2; 7 bases are a match to TRBD1. The CDR3 sequence is 15 residues long. V gave up 7 bases and J gave up 7 bases; unmatched junction bases: 15. The CDR3 spells CASTAMRQGMGGYTF. CDR3 DNA sequence: TGTGCCAGCACCGCAATGAGACAGGGAATGGGTGGCTACACCTTC.

In this sample, this clonotype turned up many times. The chain has TRBV30 and TRBJ2-1, with 7 bases identical to TRBD2. From germline, CDR1 is GTSNPN and CDR2 SVGIG (reference sequence). The CDR3 runs to 16 residues. J was trimmed by 1 base and V by 1 base; bases with no gene match: 7. This CDR3 is CAWSGGGKWSYNEQFF. The DNA of the CDR3 is TGTGCCTGGAGTGGGGGGGGGAAATGGTCCTACAATGAGCAGTTCTTC.

This clonotype was recorded at least ten times. The V call is TRBV5-1, the J call TRBJ2-1; D not certain. Trimming shortened V by 4 bases and J by 0 bases, and 11 bases separated the two germline ends. Per germline, CDR1 SGHRS and CDR2 YFSETQ. CDR3 length equals 15 residues. The CDR3 sequence: CASSGGTSSYNEQFF. CDR3 DNA: TGCGCCAGCAGCGGCGGTACGAGCTCCTACAATGAGCAGTTCTTC.

This clonotype appeared many times. The chain has TRBV19 and TRBJ2-6; D gene uncertain. Per germline, CDR1 LNHDA and CDR2 SQIVND (reference sequence). The CDR3 loop spans 17 amino acids. The V end lost 1 base, the J end lost 0 bases, and 10 bases lay between the germline ends. CDR3 nucleotide sequence: TGTGCCAGTAGTATAGTCCGGATAGGCTCTGGGGCCAACGTCCTGACTTTC. Its translation is CASSIVRIGSGANVLTF.

This clonotype showed up just a few times. The rearrangement links TRBV20-1 to TRBJ1-1, with D perhaps matching TRBD1 (5 bases). Deletions cut 4 bases from V and 1 base from J, with 13 bases between. Looked up from germline, CDR1 is DFQATT and CDR2 is SNEGSKA (reference sequence). The CDR3 extends over 14 amino acids. The CDR3 loop reads CSATKDTSNTEAFF. CDR3 DNA sequence: TGCAGTGCTACTAAGGACACATCGAACACTGAAGCTTTCTTT.

This clonotype was detected many times. The rearrangement joins TRBV19 to TRBJ2-1; TRBD2 matches at 12 bases. Germline loops: CDR1 LNHDA, CDR2 SQIVND (reference sequence). The CDR3 is made up of 17 amino acids. The J segment lost 7 bases and the V segment lost 3 bases, leaving 10 bases of the junction unmatched. This CDR3 is CASSIGFGLAGGNEQFF. In DNA, the CDR3 is TGTGCCAGTAGTATCGGTTTTGGGCTAGCGGGAGGGAATGAGCAGTTCTTC. Supplemented by reference TRBV19 and TRBJ2-1, the full variable domain reads DGGITQSPKYLFRKEGQNVTLSCEQNLNHDAMYWYRQDPGQGLRLIYYSQIVNDFQKGDIAEGYSVSREKKESFPLTVTSAQKNPTAFYLCASSIGFGLAGGNEQFFGPGTRLTVL.

This clonotype was counted many times. The CDR3 DNA reads as TGTGCCTCAACAGGTTCAACCTACGAGCAGTACTTC. The encoded protein is CASTGSTYEQYF. The chain is built from TRBV12-3 or TRBV12-4 and TRBJ2-7; the D gene is possibly TRBD1 (5 bases). This CDR3 is built from 12 residues. V was trimmed by 11 bases and J by 2 bases, leaving 13 bases between them.

This clonotype was seen ten or more times. The rearrangement uses TRBV27 and TRBJ2-6; D not resolved. The CDR3 length is 15 residues. Germline CDR1 is MNHEY and CDR2 is SMNVEV (reference sequence). With 6 bases removed from V and 2 bases from J, the gap between germline ends came to 11 bases. CDR3 sequence: CASRAGGAGANVLTF. The CDR3 DNA reads as TGTGCCAGCAGGGCAGGTGGGGCTGGGGCCAACGTCCTGACTTTC.

This clonotype was counted many times. The CDR3 region has the DNA TGTGCCAGCAGTCCTGAGGGCGGTATGGACGAGCAGTACTTC. Translating gives CASSPEGGMDEQYF. The chain uses TRBV2 and TRBJ2-7, with D tentatively TRBD2 (5 bases). CDR1 is SNHLY and CDR2 is FYNNEI in the germline V gene. The CDR3 consists of 14 residues. With 5 bases removed from V and 5 bases from J, the gap between germline ends came to 16 bases.

The CDR3 region is CASSRDRGGDEQFF. DNA of the CDR3: TGTGCCAGCAGCCGGGACAGGGGCGGGGATGAGCAGTTCTTC. The gene calls are TRBV7-2 and TRBJ2-1; TRBD1 agrees at 10 bases. The length of the CDR3 is 14 residues. In germline, CDR1 is SGHTA, CDR2 FQGNSA. V lost 5 bases and J lost 8; bases outside the gene matches: 6.

This clonotype was detected only a few times. The gene calls are TRBV6-5 and TRBJ2-3, with D unresolved. CDR3 size: 11 residues. V was cut by 6 bases and J by 4 bases, with 5 bases left in between. The germline gives CDR1 MNHEY, CDR2 SVGAGI. In nucleotides, the CDR3 is TGTGCCAGCAGGGTCTCAGATACGCAGTATTTT. It yields the protein CASRVSDTQYF.

This clonotype was observed many times. CDR3 DNA sequence: TGCAGCGTCTCCGGGAATAGGGGGCCGGACTCCTACGAGCAGTACTTC. Residues: CSVSGNRGPDSYEQYF. J is TRBJ2-7 and V is TRBV29-1, with TRBD1 identical over 7 bases. Trimming removed 6 bases from V and 0 bases from J; junction bases left unmatched: 14. The CDR3 has 16 residues. CDR1 is SQVTM and CDR2 is ANQGSEA in the germline V gene.

The chain links TRBV29-1 to TRBJ2-7; possible D gene TRBD2, 5 bases. The germline gives CDR1 SQVTM, CDR2 ANQGSEA. V lost 4 bases to trimming and J lost 0 bases, with 16 bases between them. The CDR3 sequence is 15 residues long. CDR3 protein: CSVVYTGGSSYEQYF. The DNA for the CDR3 is TGCAGCGTTGTTTACACCGGTGGGAGCTCCTACGAGCAGTACTTC.

This chain links TRBV28 with TRBJ2-3; no firm D call. CDR1 and CDR2 from the germline V gene are MDHEN and SYDVKM. Trimming took 8 bases from V and 0 from J, leaving 9 bases between them. The CDR3 sequence is 13 residues long. CDR3 residues: CASSTASTDTQYF. The CDR3 DNA reads as TGTGCCAGCTCTACCGCTAGCACAGATACGCAGTATTTT.